This record looks at one T cell receptor (beta chain) sequence and its context. Its antigen remains unidentified. These data originate in a study of immune evolution from preneoplasia to lung adenocarcinoma. Study overall: HLA loss of heterozygosity: roughly 7.5% AIS, about 15% MIA, about 32% ADC, none AAH. Study results and limitations: Later-stage lesions appeared to have more T cells, more diversity, less clonality. Compared with EGFR-mutant or double wild-type lesions, KRAS-mutant nodules were more clonal.

Here immunoSEQ multiplex PCR was the method, and the copy in TCRdb shows in-frame clones only, minus some. The sample includes 1,500 to 2,000 clones, about 79% of them seen just once. CDR1 and CDR2 (germline): GTSNPN, SVGIG (reference sequence). V was shortened by 3 bases and J by 6 bases, with 18 bases between the two germline ends. The CDR3 consists of 14 residues. This clonotype originated in a person in their fifties or sixties with lung adenocarcinoma. Material: FFPE invasive lung adenocarcinoma tissue. V gene TRBV30 combines with J gene TRBJ2-7; D is uncertain. As DNA, the CDR3 is TGTGCCTGGAGGACCTGGGGTTTTAAGGGCGAGCAGTACTTC. Its translation: CAWRTWGFKGEQYF.